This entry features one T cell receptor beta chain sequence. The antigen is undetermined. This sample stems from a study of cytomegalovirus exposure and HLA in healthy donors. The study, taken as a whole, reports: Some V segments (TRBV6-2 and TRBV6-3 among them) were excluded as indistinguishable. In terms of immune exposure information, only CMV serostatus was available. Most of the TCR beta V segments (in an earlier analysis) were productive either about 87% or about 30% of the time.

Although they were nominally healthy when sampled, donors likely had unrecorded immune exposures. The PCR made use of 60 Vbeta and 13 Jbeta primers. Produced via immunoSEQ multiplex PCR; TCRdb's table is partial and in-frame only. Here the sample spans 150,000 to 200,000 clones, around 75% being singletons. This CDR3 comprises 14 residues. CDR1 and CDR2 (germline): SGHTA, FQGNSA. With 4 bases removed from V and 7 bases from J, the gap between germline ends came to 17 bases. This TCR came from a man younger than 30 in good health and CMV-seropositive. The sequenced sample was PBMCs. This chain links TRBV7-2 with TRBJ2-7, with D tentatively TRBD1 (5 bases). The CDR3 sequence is CASSSQPGSSEQYF. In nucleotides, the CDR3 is TGTGCCAGCAGCTCTCAACCAGGGTCTAGTGAGCAGTACTTC. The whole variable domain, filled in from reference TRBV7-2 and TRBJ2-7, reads GAGVSQSPSNKVTEKGKDVELRCDPISGHTALYWYRQSLGQGLEFLIYFQGNSAPDKSGLPSDRFSAERTGGSVSTLTIQRTQQEDSAVYLCASSSQPGSSEQYFGPGTRLTVT.